The source of this T cell receptor beta chain is a study of blood T cells in healthy people across ages. Worth noting for this clonotype: What it binds is unknown.

CDR1 is LGHNA, CDR2 YSLEER, per germline. V trimming: 4 bases; J trimming: 4 bases; junction bases outside the gene matches: 13. This CDR3 spans 17 amino acids. It was with a sample-barcoded 5' primer and a J-beta primer mix that a second PCR of roughly 7 to 12 cycles was run. TCRdb analysed the 5' RACE reads with MiXCR anew, one entry per CDR3 protein. The sample has approximately 790,000 distinct CDR3 sequences, around 62% seen once. The total RNA that was extracted per sample amounted to at least 5 micrograms. Broader study findings: Age advanced and TCR beta diversity per million T cells fell, roughly linearly.

The sample was blood. The V call is TRBV4-3, the J call TRBJ2-1, with 7 bases matching TRBD1. This TCR was sampled from a man younger than 40 in good health. The CDR3 DNA reads TGCGCCAGCAGCCCCTCACTGGGCCGGGACAGTTACAATGAGCAGTTCTTC. This sequence encodes CASSPSLGRDSYNEQFF.